This T cell receptor (beta chain) was recorded in a study of patients and donors after allogeneic stem cell transplantation (dated by TCRdb to the early 2020s). Trimming takes 7 bases from V and 7 bases from J, and the germline ends sit 26 bases apart. CDR3 length: 16 amino acids, cysteine to phenylalanine. Only CDR3 DNA is held: 48 bases, read in frame from base 1. The CDR1 and CDR2 encoded by the germline V gene are SGHDT and YYEEEE. As regards this clonotype: The specificity of this receptor is unknown. Base-call qualities are not available, and no considerably larger clone is one nucleotide away.

Library generation was performed with RT-PCR. Sequencer: NextSeq 550. TCRdb's own reprocessing of the public reads used fastp at Q25 and MiXCR and kept productive beta chains. Identical CDR3 proteins give one entry, which carries the most common genes and DNA. The sample table lists more than 150,000 distinct CDR3 sequences, 41% of them with a count of one. The leading ten clones occupy approximately 30% of the sample. The sequence derives from a human donor who was either an allogeneic HSCT recipient or a stem cell or donor lymphocyte infusion donor (not recorded which). It is not recorded whose cells these are; they may come from a transplant donor. What was sequenced was blood, either unsorted or a sorted T cell fraction (not recorded which). The chain is encoded by TRBV5-6 joined to TRBJ1-1, with the D gene not clear enough to name. The nucleotide sequence reads as follows: TGTGCCAGCTTTGATCGCCCAGCCGGGTCCGGCGATGAAGCTTTCTTT. It is translated as CASFDRPAGSGDEAFF.